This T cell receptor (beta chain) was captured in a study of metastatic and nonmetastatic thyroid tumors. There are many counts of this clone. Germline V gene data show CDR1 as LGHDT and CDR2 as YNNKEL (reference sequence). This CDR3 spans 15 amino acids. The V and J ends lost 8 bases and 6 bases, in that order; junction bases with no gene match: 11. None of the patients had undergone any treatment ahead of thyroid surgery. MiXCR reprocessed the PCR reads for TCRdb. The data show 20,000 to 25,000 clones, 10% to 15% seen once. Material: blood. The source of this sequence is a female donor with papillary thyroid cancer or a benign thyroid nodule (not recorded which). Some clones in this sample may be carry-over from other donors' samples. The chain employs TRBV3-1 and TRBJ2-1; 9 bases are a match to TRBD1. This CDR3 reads CASAGGTGFRNEQFF. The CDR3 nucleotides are TGTGCCAGCGCCGGAGGGACAGGGTTTCGCAATGAGCAGTTCTTC.